This TCR beta chain was captured by sequencing in a study of cytomegalovirus exposure and HLA in healthy donors. Points from the study as a whole: Sequencing depth roughly uniform across donors was assumed in presence/absence analyses.

This clone was counted a few times. Antigen: not known. It was with 60 Vbeta and 13 Jbeta primers that the PCR ran. The method was immunoSEQ multiplex PCR; TCRdb's version includes in-frame clones alone and lacks a portion of them. The data hold 150,000 to 200,000 clones, with approximately 80% observed a single time. Germline V gives CDR1 ENHRY, CDR2 SYGVKD. The CDR3 extends over 17 amino acids. Between the trimmed V and J ends, which lost 0 bases and 1 base, there was a span of 16 bases. This sequence joins TRBV10-3 and TRBJ2-7; D is perhaps TRBD1 (7 bases). The specimen sequenced was PBMCs. This clonotype was obtained from a woman aged 18-29 years in good health and CMV-seropositive. For the CDR3, the DNA is TGTGCCATCAGTGAGTCGTTTGAACAGGGGAGGTCCTACGAGCAGTACTTC. It is translated as CAISESFEQGRSYEQYF.